The 4 T cell receptor beta chains presented below share a single source sample, sequenced in a study of T cell changes during pregnancy in multiple sclerosis. Sequenced by immunoSEQ multiplex PCR; TCRdb stores in-frame clones only, minus some. This table holds some 71,000 clones, roughly nine tenths found once. The sample consisted of CD4+ T cells from peripheral blood mononuclear cells, taken in the third trimester of pregnancy. Receptor source: a female donor in good health, enrolled as a control in a pregnancy study.

This chain uses TRBV7-2 with TRBJ1-3, with TRBD1 matching over 7 bases. The V and J ends lost 3 bases and 0 bases, in that order; junction bases with no gene match: 5. From germline, CDR1 is SGHTA and CDR2 FQGNSA. This CDR3 has 16 residues. This CDR3 is CASSFGQASSGNTIYF. The CDR3 nucleotides read TGTGCCAGCAGCTTCGGACAGGCCTCCTCTGGAAACACCATATATTTT.

The V gene is TRBV5-7, the J gene TRBJ1-3; no clear D gene. TRBV5-7 is an open reading frame whose function is uncertain. CDR3 size: 16 residues. V lost 7 bases to trimming and J lost 0 bases, with 17 bases between them. The CDR3 DNA is TGTGCCAGCCCCGGAGACGAGGCAGACTCTGGAAACACCATATATTTT. This translates into CASPGDEADSGNTIYF.

The chain recombines TRBV6-1 with TRBJ2-1, with D possibly TRBD2 on 5 matching bases. Germline loops: CDR1 MNHNS, CDR2 SASEGT. The germline V and J ends were trimmed by 7 bases and 3 bases, with 13 bases remaining between them. This CDR3 region has 14 residues. DNA of the CDR3: TGTGCCAGCACCCAACTAGGACTCTACAATGAGCAGTTCTTC. Protein: CASTQLGLYNEQFF.

The CDR3 is CASSLLTLRDEQYF. The CDR3 bases are TGTGCCAGCAGCTTACTGACCCTGAGGGACGAGCAGTACTTC. The J gene is TRBJ2-7, the V gene TRBV11-2, with D possibly matching TRBD2 (5 bases). This CDR3 spans 14 amino acids. The germline V gene encodes CDR1 SGHAT and CDR2 FQNNGV. Trimming removed 2 bases from V and 5 bases from J, with 13 bases in between.